The rows below give T cell receptor beta chains drawn from one sample of a study of OX40 agonist ivuxolimab in advanced cancers. The data were produced by immunoSEQ multiplex PCR, yet TCRdb's version contains in-frame clones alone and is incomplete. This table holds fewer than 75,000 clones, approximately 93% found once. Sequencing used CD4+ or CD8+ T cells sorted from blood, obtained in a trial of the OX40 agonist ivuxolimab. All receptors come from an adult with an advanced solid tumor such as melanoma, head and neck, liver or kidney cancer. Both conserved end residues are part of each CDR3. The D gene is left open where the match is weak.

TRBD2 | TRBJ2-7 | TRBV5-5 | TGTGCCAGCAGCTTTGGGGGGGTTCCCAACGAGCAGTACTTC | CASSFGGVPNEQYF
NA | TRBJ2-1 | TRBV7-7 | TGTGCTAGCAGCCCCAGCATTGCGGGGTCCTACAATGAGCAGTTCTTC | CASSPSIAGSYNEQFF
NA | TRBJ1-3 | TRBV18 | TGTGCCAGCTCACCCATCAGCTCTGGAAACACCATATATTTT | CASSPISSGNTIYF
NA | TRBJ2-2 | TRBV4-2 | TGTGCCAGCAGCCAAGACGGGGTCTGGGACACCGGGGAGCTGTTTTTT | CASSQDGVWDTGELFF
NA | TRBJ2-1 | TRBV5-3 | TGTGCCAGCAGCTTGAAGGACCGCATCAGCAATGAGCAGTTCTTC | CASSLKDRISNEQFF
TRBD1 | TRBJ1-5 | TRBV4-1 | TGCGCCAGCAGCCAAGACTTTCAGGGGGCGGGTAGCAATCAGCCCCAGCATTTT | CASSQDFQGAGSNQPQHF
TRBD1 | TRBJ2-7 | TRBV19 | TGTGCCAGTAGTCCCAGACAGGGCTCCTACGAGCAGTACTTC | CASSPRQGSYEQYF
NA | TRBJ2-5 | TRBV7-3 | TGTGCCAGCAGCTTATGGGGGCAAGAGACCCAGTACTTC | CASSLWGQETQYF
TRBD1 | TRBJ2-1 | TRBV18 | TGTGCCAGCTCACCATCCGGGACAGGGGGCAATGAGCAGTTCTTC | CASSPSGTGGNEQFF
NA | TRBJ1-2 | TRBV7-2 | TGTGCCAGCAGCCCGGGACGGGAAGCGGGAAGCTACACCTTC | CASSPGREAGSYTF
NA | TRBJ1-1 | TRBV7-9 | TGTGCCAGCAGCTGGGAAGGTCTAGGGGGTGAAAGGGGTTACACTGAAGCTTTCTTT | CASSWEGLGGERGYTEAFF
TRBD1 | TRBJ2-3 | TRBV7-9 | TGTGCCAGCCGGACGGACAGGGCGAGGATAGATACGCAGTATTTT | CASRTDRARIDTQYF
NA | TRBJ1-2 | TRBV19 | TGTGCCAGTAGTACACTAGCCGTACAGGGACGTATCTATGGCTACACCTTC | CASSTLAVQGRIYGYTF
NA | TRBJ2-1 | TRBV6-6 | TGTGCCAGCAGACGACAGGACTCCTACAATGAGCAGTTCTTC | CASRRQDSYNEQFF